This record concerns one TCR beta chain sequence. Its antigen remains unknown. Treatment described: approximately 9-day PBMC culture with coronavirus spike peptide pools or control peptides (ViraFEST assay). With the Oncomine TCR Beta short-read assay, DNA from cultured CD4+ T cells was sequenced. TCRdb redid the calling of the PCR reads with MiXCR, one entry per CDR3 protein. Counted here are roughly 8,000 distinct CDR3 sequences, roughly half occurring once; the ten biggest clones make up around 40%. The sample is drawn from a study of vaccination and CD4 T cells after COVID-19. The CDR3 has 15 residues. The V gene's germline CDR1 is DFQATT and CDR2 SNEGSKA (reference sequence). V was clipped by 3 bases and J by 2 bases, with 16 bases between them.

The chain carries TRBV20-1 and TRBJ2-5, with D possibly matching TRBD1 (5 bases). This TCR derives from a human donor who had recovered from COVID-19. The source material was CD4+ T cells from blood, cultured in vitro. CDR3 sequence (DNA): TGCAGTGCTAGTAATCCGAGACAGACTCAAGAGACCCAGTACTTC. Translated, it gives CSASNPRQTQETQYF.